These 15 T cell receptor beta chains share one sample of origin, sequenced in a study of blood T cells in healthy people across ages. With a J-beta primer mix and a sample-barcoded 5' primer, a second PCR ran roughly 6 to 12 cycles. TCRdb independently ran MiXCR on the 5' RACE reads; one entry per CDR3 protein. The profile shows hundreds of thousands of distinct CDR3 sequences, approximately 53% of them singletons. Material: blood. These receptors came from a middle-aged man in good health.

The genes are TRBV27 and TRBJ2-5; the match to TRBD1 covers 8 bases. Germline CDR1 MNHEY, CDR2 SMNVEV (reference sequence). J lost 4 bases, V lost 4 bases, and 14 bases had no gene match. This CDR3 spans 17 amino acids. For the CDR3, the DNA is TGTGCCAGCAGTTCCGGAGATAGTCGACAGGGGAGAGAGACCCAGTACTTC. It translates to CASSSGDSRQGRETQYF.

In its sample, this clonotype was seen a few times. The gene calls are TRBV28 and TRBJ1-5; D gene ambiguous. Trimming cost V 7 bases and J 0 bases, with 4 bases left between them. CDR1 and CDR2 (germline): MDHEN, SYDVKM. The CDR3 extends over 12 amino acids. In DNA, the CDR3 is TGTGCCAGCACATATAGCAATCAGCCCCAGCATTTT. Protein sequence: CASTYSNQPQHF.

This clonotype was counted a few times. Here the CDR3 reads CASSRGTPYGYTF. The DNA of the CDR3 is TGTGCCAGCAGCCGGGGGACTCCCTACGGCTACACCTTC. V is TRBV14 and J is TRBJ1-2, with D possibly TRBD1 on 5 matching bases. This CDR3 has 13 amino acids. Between the trimmed V and J ends, which lost 4 bases and 8 bases, there was a span of 14 bases. CDR1 and CDR2 (germline): SGHDN, FVKESK.

The rearrangement joins TRBV6-2 or TRBV6-3 to TRBJ2-1; TRBD2 agrees at 8 bases. The V gene's germline CDR1 is MNHEY and CDR2 SVGEGT. The CDR3 is 16 amino acids. The CDR3 protein is CTTALVLGGRRNEQFF. The CDR3 DNA sequence: TGTACCACCGCGCTGGTTCTGGGCGGGAGGAGAAATGAGCAGTTCTTC.

This clonotype was detected a few times. The chain has TRBV11-2 and TRBJ2-1, with D maybe TRBD2 (5 bases). The germline V gene encodes CDR1 SGHAT and CDR2 FQNNGV. The ends were cut back, 2 bases at V and 7 bases at J, with 9 bases in the middle. The CDR3 sequence is 13 residues long. The CDR3 region has the DNA TGTGCCAGCAGCTTAATAGGGAGTAATGAGCAGTTCTTC. Its translation is CASSLIGSNEQFF.

The V and J genes are TRBV9 and TRBJ2-1, with 11 bases lining up with TRBD2. This CDR3 has 16 amino acids. V trimming: 2 bases; J trimming: 6 bases; junction bases outside the gene matches: 7. Germline V gene sequence: CDR1 SGDLS, CDR2 YYNGEE. The CDR3 DNA sequence: TGTGCCAGCAGCGTGTTAGCGGGAGGGCCCTCCAATGAGCAGTTCTTC. Its translation: CASSVLAGGPSNEQFF.

This chain connects TRBV28 to TRBJ2-7; 13 positions match TRBD2. The V and J ends lost 7 bases and 4 bases, in that order; junction bases with no gene match: 1. The CDR3 loop spans 13 amino acids. The germline V gene encodes CDR1 MDHEN and CDR2 SYDVKM. The CDR3 bases are TGTGCCAGCAAGACTAGCGGGAGGTACGAGCAGTACTTC. Translation gives CASKTSGRYEQYF.

V usage is TRBV6-1 and J usage is TRBJ2-3; weak D call: TRBD2 (6 bases). The CDR3 extends over 15 amino acids. V dropped 7 bases and J dropped 0 bases, with 14 bases sitting between them. Germline lookup yields CDR1 MNHNS and CDR2 SASEGT. The CDR3 nucleotides read TGTGCCAGCACCGATAGCGGCCCTAGCACAGATACGCAGTATTTT. Amino acid sequence: CASTDSGPSTDTQYF.

The CDR3 loop reads CASSSRLAGLDIQYF. CDR3 bases: TGTGCCAGCAGCTCGCGACTAGCGGGTCTGGACATTCAGTACTTC. The gene calls are TRBV7-2 and TRBJ2-4; TRBD2 aligns across 10 bases. From germline, CDR1 is SGHTA and CDR2 FQGNSA. V lost 4 bases to trimming and J lost 8 bases; unmatched junction nucleotides: 8. CDR3 length: 15 residues.

In this sample, this clonotype turned up once. The chain couples TRBV3-1 to TRBJ2-1; D might be TRBD1 (6 bases). Germline V gene sequence: CDR1 LGHDT, CDR2 YNNKEL (reference sequence). V was clipped by 8 bases and J by 8 bases, with 22 bases between them. The CDR3 covers 15 residues. The CDR3 here is CASSLGDTAVDEQFF. The CDR3, as DNA: TGTGCCAGCTCCCTGGGGGACACGGCGGTCGATGAGCAGTTCTTC.

This clonotype appeared once. The rearrangement joins TRBV21-1 to TRBJ2-5; TRBD2 reflects the table's D call only, with no check against the DNA. The DNA end is a closer match to TRBJ2-7, so the J assignment may be wrong. TRBV21-1 is assigned pseudogene status. This CDR3 is 21 amino acids long. The chain's CDR3 is CASTRHLRFWDDTRGDYEQYF. The CDR3 nucleotides are TGTGCCAGCACTAGACACTTACGATTTTGGGACGACACCCGGGGGGACTACGAGCAGTACTTC.

The CDR3 DNA reads TGTGCCAGCAGTTTATCGATTTGGCAGGGTAACACTGAAGCTTTCTTT. Translating it yields CASSLSIWQGNTEAFF. The chain carries TRBV27 and TRBJ1-1; a possible D gene is TRBD1 (5 bases). V lost 0 bases, J lost 2 bases, and 13 bases lay in between. The CDR3 sequence is 16 residues long. Germline V gene sequence: CDR1 MNHEY, CDR2 SMNVEV (reference sequence).

The J gene is TRBJ2-7, the V gene TRBV7-2; 9 nucleotides line up with TRBD2. V lost 3 bases to trimming and J lost 4 bases; unmatched junction nucleotides: 4. The CDR3 length is 14 residues. The germline CDR1 and CDR2 sequences are SGHTA and FQGNSA. DNA for the CDR3: TGTGCCAGCAGCTTGGCTAGCGGGAATTACGAGCAGTACTTC. Amino acids: CASSLASGNYEQYF.

The chain employs TRBV7-9 and TRBJ1-2; D ambiguous. The V end lost 8 bases, the J end lost 1 base, and 11 bases lay between the germline ends. CDR3 length: 13 amino acids. The germline CDR1 and CDR2 sequences are SEHNR and FQNEAQ (reference sequence). The CDR3 is CASGQHLNYGYTF. DNA for the CDR3: TGTGCCAGCGGCCAACACCTTAACTATGGCTACACCTTC.

This chain links TRBV7-9 with TRBJ2-5, with D possibly TRBD2 on 5 matching bases. The CDR3 spans 16 residues. CDR1 and CDR2 (germline): SEHNR, FQNEAQ (reference sequence). V lost 3 bases, J lost 0 bases, and 14 bases lay in between. The CDR3 bases are TGTGCCAGCAGCTTCGCAGCGGTAAAGTACCAAGAGACCCAGTACTTC. As protein: CASSFAAVKYQETQYF.